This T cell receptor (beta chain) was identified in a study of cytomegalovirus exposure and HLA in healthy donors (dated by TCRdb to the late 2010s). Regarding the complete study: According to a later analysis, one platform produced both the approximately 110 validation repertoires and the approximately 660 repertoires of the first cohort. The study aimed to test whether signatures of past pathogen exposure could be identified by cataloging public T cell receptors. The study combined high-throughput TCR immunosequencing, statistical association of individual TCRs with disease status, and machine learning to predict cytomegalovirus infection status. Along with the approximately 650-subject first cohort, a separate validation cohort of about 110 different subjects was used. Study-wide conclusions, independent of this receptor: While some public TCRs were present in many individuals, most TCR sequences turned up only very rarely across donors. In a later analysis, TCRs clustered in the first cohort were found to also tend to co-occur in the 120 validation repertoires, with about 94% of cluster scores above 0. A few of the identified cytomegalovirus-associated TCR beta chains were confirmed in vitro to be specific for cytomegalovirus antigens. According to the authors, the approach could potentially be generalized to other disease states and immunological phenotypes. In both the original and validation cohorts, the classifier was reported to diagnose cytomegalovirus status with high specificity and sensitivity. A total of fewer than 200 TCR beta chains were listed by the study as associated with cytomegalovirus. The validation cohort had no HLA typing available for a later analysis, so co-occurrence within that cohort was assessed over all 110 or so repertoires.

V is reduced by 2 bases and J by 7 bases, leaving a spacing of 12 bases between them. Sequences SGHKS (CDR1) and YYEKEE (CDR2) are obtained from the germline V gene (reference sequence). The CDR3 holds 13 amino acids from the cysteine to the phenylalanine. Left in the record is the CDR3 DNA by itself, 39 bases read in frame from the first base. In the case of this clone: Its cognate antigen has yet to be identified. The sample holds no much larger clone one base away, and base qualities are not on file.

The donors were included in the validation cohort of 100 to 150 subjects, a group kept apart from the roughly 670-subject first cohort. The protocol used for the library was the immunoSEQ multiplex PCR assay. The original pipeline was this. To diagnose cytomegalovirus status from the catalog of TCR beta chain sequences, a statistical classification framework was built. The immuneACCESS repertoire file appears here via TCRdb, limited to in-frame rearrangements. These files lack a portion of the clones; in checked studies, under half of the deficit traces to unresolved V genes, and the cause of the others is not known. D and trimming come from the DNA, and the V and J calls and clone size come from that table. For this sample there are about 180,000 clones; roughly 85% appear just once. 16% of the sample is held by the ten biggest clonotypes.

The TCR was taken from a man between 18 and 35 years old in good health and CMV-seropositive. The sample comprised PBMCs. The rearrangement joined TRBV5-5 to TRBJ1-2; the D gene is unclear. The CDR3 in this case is CASSFQGGRGYTF. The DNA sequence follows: TGTGCCAGCAGCTTCCAAGGCGGCCGTGGCTACACCTTC.